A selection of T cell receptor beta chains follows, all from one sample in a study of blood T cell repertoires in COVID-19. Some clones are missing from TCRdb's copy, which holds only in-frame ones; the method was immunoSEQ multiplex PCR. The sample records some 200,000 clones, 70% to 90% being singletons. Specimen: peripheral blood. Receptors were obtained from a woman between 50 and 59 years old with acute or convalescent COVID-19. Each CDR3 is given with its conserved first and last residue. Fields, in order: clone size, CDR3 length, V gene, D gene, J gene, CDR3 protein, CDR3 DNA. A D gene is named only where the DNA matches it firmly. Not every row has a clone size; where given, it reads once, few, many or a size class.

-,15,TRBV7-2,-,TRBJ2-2,CASSPRGHHTGELFF,TGTGCCAGCAGCCCGCGTGGGCATCACACCGGGGAGCTGTTTTTT
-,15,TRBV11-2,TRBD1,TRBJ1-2,CASSSFGQGNYGYTF,TGTGCCAGCAGCTCCTTCGGACAGGGGAACTATGGCTACACCTTC
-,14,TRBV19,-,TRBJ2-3,CASSGGTPSGTQYF,TGTGCCAGTAGTGGCGGGACGCCCTCAGGTACGCAGTATTTT
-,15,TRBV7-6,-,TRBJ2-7,CASSQDERLSYEQYF,TGTGCCAGCAGTCAAGACGAGCGACTCTCCTACGAGCAGTACTTC
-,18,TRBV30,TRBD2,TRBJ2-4,CAWSRSSGQPLAKNIQYF,TGTGCCTGGAGTCGGAGTAGCGGGCAGCCCTTAGCCAAAAACATTCAGTACTTC
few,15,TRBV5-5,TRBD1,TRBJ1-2,CASSLAPQGVHGYTF,TGTGCCAGCAGCTTGGCTCCCCAGGGGGTCCATGGCTACACCTTC
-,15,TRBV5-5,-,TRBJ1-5,CASSFGLQGNQPQHF,TGTGCCAGCAGCTTCGGCCTACAGGGTAATCAGCCCCAGCATTTT
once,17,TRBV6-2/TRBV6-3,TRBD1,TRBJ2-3,CASSYSIAGGDADTQYF,TGTGCCAGCAGTTACTCGATAGCAGGGGGAGACGCAGATACGCAGTATTTT
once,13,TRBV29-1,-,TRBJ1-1,CSAQGGLNTEAFF,TGCAGCGCCCAAGGAGGGCTGAACACTGAAGCTTTCTTT
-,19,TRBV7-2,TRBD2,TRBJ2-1,CASSLVAGLSGLVFWEQFF,TGTGCCAGCAGCTTAGTGGCAGGCCTATCGGGACTAGTTTTCTGGGAGCAGTTCTTC
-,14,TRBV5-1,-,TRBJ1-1,CASSLAGQNTEAFF,TGCGCCAGCAGCTTGGCAGGACAGAACACTGAAGCTTTCTTT
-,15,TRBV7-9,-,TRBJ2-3,CASSLETAFTDTQYF,TGTGCCAGCAGCTTAGAGACAGCATTCACAGATACGCAGTATTTT
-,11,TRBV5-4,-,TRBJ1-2,CASSFSLIITF,TGTGCCAGCAGCTTTAGCTTGATTATCACCTTC
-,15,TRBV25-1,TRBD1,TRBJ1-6,CASSEWGTGGSPLHF,TGTGCCAGCAGTGAATGGGGGACAGGGGGTTCACCCCTCCACTTT
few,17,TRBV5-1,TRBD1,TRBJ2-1,CASSQIRTGGESGEQFF,TGCGCCAGCAGCCAGATTCGCACAGGGGGCGAGAGCGGTGAGCAGTTCTTC
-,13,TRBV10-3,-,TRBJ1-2,CASHVPDSYGYTF,TGTGCCTCACATGTTCCCGATTCCTATGGCTACACCTTC
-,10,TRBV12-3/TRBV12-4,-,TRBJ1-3,CASSRNTIYF,TGTGCCAGTTCCAGAAACACCATATATTTT
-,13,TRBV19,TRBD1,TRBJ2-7,CASSPPGGNEQYF,TGTGCCAGTAGTCCCCCAGGGGGTAACGAGCAGTACTTC
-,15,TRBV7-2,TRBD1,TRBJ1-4,CASSLGDRGREKLFF,TGTGCCAGCAGCTTAGGGGACAGGGGGCGTGAAAAACTGTTTTTT
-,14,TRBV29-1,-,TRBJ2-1,CSVDREDSYNEQFF,TGCAGCGTTGATAGGGAGGACTCCTACAATGAGCAGTTCTTC
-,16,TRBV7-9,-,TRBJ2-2,CASSLSRGQNTGELFF,TGTGCCAGCAGCTTAAGCAGGGGACAGAACACCGGGGAGCTGTTTTTT
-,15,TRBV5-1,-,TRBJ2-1,CASNLAGAAGNEQFF,TGCGCCAGCAACTTGGCCGGTGCTGCAGGCAATGAGCAGTTCTTC
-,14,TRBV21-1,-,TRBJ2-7,CASSPQELSYEQYF,TGTGCCAGCAGCCCCCAAGAACTTTCCTACGAGCAGTACTTC
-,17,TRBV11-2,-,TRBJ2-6,CASSLPLSGTGANVLTF,TGTGCCAGCAGCTTGCCCCTCTCGGGAACTGGGGCCAACGTCCTGACTTTC
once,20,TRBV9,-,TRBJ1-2,CASSVVGPGHPKGLPYGYTF,TGTGCCAGCAGCGTAGTAGGTCCGGGACACCCCAAAGGGCTACCCTATGGCTACACCTTC
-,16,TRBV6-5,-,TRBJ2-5,CASSYARPSFQETQYF,TGTGCCAGCAGTTACGCGAGGCCATCTTTCCAAGAGACCCAGTACTTC